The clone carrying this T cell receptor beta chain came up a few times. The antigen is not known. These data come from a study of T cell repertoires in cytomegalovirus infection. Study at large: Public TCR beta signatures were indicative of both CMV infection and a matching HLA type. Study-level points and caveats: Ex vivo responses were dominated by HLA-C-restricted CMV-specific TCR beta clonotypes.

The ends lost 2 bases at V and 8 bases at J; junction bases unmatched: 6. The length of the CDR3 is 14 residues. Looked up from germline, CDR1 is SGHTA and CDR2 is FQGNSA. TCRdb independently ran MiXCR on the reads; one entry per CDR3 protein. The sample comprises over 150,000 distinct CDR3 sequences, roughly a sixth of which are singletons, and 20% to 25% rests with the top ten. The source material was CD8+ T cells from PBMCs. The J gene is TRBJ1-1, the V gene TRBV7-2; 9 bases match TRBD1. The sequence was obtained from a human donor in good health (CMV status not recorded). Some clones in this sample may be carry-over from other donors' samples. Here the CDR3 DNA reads TGTGCCAGCAGCTTACCCTACAGGGGGCGGGAAGCTTTCTTT. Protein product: CASSLPYRGREAFF.